Detailed here is one TCR beta chain. No cognate antigen has been identified for it. No clone much larger than this one lies a single base away; base qualities are absent. The sample is drawn from a study of CD8 T cells in ankylosing spondylitis (TCRdb year 2017). Describing the broader study: The study profiled T cell receptor beta repertoires in healthy donors and ankylosing spondylitis patients to find disease-linked TCR variants. In total, the full study cohort was made up of about 99 healthy donors and approximately 24 ankylosing spondylitis patients. Peripheral blood was sampled, and synovial fluid was also collected from ankylosing spondylitis patients. The paper's findings and limits, for the study overall: The disease-linked clones showed a CD8+ phenotype and occurred at relatively low frequencies in peripheral blood. Some TCR beta motif variants had previously been reported in synovial fluid and blood of reactive arthritis patients, which suggested common disease-initiation mechanisms. Blood from ankylosing spondylitis patients appeared to be characterized by a TCR beta motif made up of seven or eight highly homologous amino acid variants. According to the report, matched synovial fluid samples from ankylosing spondylitis patients were significantly enriched for the disease-linked clones.

Instrument on record: Illumina HiSeq 2500. TCR beta libraries were prepared by quantitative 5'-RACE with molecular barcodes. Per the source publication's procedure: A new computational method based on a probabilistic model of VDJ rearrangement was used to identify disease-linked TCR variants. Starting from the raw public reads, TCRdb applied fastp trimming at Q25, assembled clones with MiXCR and retained in-frame beta chains. Each CDR3 protein gets just one entry, which takes the most common genes and DNA from the rows behind it. The V and J calls were not made by the authors but by TCRdb's processing. A total of some 700,000 distinct CDR3 sequences appear in this sample, roughly 20% of them only once. Clones ranked in the top ten supply around a fifth of the sample. There are 14 amino acids in the CDR3, from cysteine to phenylalanine inclusive. Kept here is only the CDR3 DNA, which spans 42 bases and is read in frame from base 1. The germline V gene gives CDR1 as SGHVS and CDR2 as FNYEAQ. Unmatched junction bases come to 4, with V trimmed by 3 bases and J by 5 bases.

In this chain, TRBV7-6 is recombined with TRBJ2-5; 9 middle bases align to TRBD2. The TCR comes from a male donor with ankylosing spondylitis. The sequenced sample consisted of blood, either unsorted or a sorted T cell fraction (not recorded which). The nucleotide sequence reads TGTGCCAGCAGCTTTAGCGGGAGAATGGAGACCCAGTACTTC. This sequence encodes CASSFSGRMETQYF. The variable domain in full, with residues beyond the CDR3 obtained from the reference TRBV7-6 and TRBJ2-5 genes, is GAGVSQSPRYKVTKRGQDVALRCDPISGHVSLYWYRQALGQGPEFLTYFNYEAQQDKSGLPNDRFSAERPEGSISTLTIQRTEQRDSAMYRCASSFSGRMETQYFGPGTRLLVL.